Following are 13 T cell receptor beta chains from one sample sequenced in a study of blood T cell repertoires in COVID-19. Method: immunoSEQ multiplex PCR; TCRdb's copy keeps in-frame clones and lacks some. The repertoire holds 150,000 or so clones, with about 80% as singletons. Sequenced: peripheral blood. Receptors originate from a man between 65 and 85 years old who had recovered from COVID-19.

The V and J genes are TRBV29-1 and TRBJ2-1; 11 bases match TRBD2. The germline V gene encodes CDR1 SQVTM and CDR2 ANQGSEA. V shed 3 bases and J 4 bases; nucleotides not matched to a gene: 2. CDR3 size: 14 residues. The chain's CDR3 is CSVETSGNYNEQFF. CDR3 nucleotides: TGCAGCGTTGAGACTAGCGGGAATTACAATGAGCAGTTCTTC.

The genes are TRBV3-1 (or the pseudogene TRBV3-2) and TRBJ1-1; D is uncertain. Germline assignment: CDR1 LGHDT and CDR2 YNNKEL (reference sequence). The CDR3 spans 16 residues. V was shortened by 1 base and J by 4 bases, with 16 bases between the two germline ends. CDR3 nucleotides: TGTGCCAGCAGCCAAGTATTAACTTATGGGCGCACTGAAGCTTTCTTT. Protein product: CASSQVLTYGRTEAFF.

The chain employs TRBV20-1 and TRBJ1-2, with 8 positions matching TRBD1. This CDR3 has 12 residues. Germline assignment: CDR1 DFQATT and CDR2 SNEGSKA (reference sequence). J lost 5 bases, V lost 3 bases, and 2 bases had no gene match. CDR3 DNA sequence: TGCAGTGCTAGTCGGACAGGGTATGGCTACACCTTC. It specifies CSASRTGYGYTF.

CDR3 coding DNA: TGTGCCAGCAGACTAGTAAGCACAGATACGCAGTATTTT. Amino acids: CASRLVSTDTQYF. The chain couples TRBV2 to TRBJ2-3; weak D call: TRBD2 (5 bases). Trimming cost V 6 bases and J 0 bases, with 7 bases left between them. The CDR3 is 13 residues long. From germline, CDR1 is SNHLY and CDR2 FYNNEI.

In the case of this clone: This sample includes further DNA sequences coding for the same CDR3. The V and J genes are TRBV7-9 and TRBJ2-1; possible D gene TRBD2, 6 bases. Trimming shortened V by 2 bases and J by 1 base, and 9 bases separated the two germline ends. CDR1 SEHNR and CDR2 FQNEAQ come from the germline V gene (reference sequence). This CDR3 is 15 amino acids long. CDR3 DNA sequence: TGTGCCAGCAGCTTACGTGGGACTTCCTACAATGAGCAGTTCTTC. It yields the protein CASSLRGTSYNEQFF.

J is TRBJ1-5 and V is TRBV10-3, with a possible D match to TRBD1 (5 bases). CDR1 is ENHRY and CDR2 is SYGVKD in the germline V gene. This CDR3 has 13 residues. V lost 7 bases to trimming and J lost 3 bases, with 10 bases between them. CDR3 nucleotide sequence: TGTGCCATCATGGCAGGGATCAATCAGCCCCAGCATTTT. This translates into CAIMAGINQPQHF.

This clone was detected once. This chain uses TRBV10-1 with TRBJ2-5; TRBD1 might be the D (6 bases). V shed 5 bases and J shed 0 bases, with 7 bases lying between them. Per the germline V gene, CDR1 is WNHNN and CDR2 is SYGVQD (reference sequence). The CDR3 runs 13 residues. The CDR3, as DNA: TGCGCCAGCAGTAAGGGGGACCAAGAGACCCAGTACTTC. This codes for CASSKGDQETQYF.

V usage is TRBV30 and J usage is TRBJ1-1; D uncertain. The CDR3 spans 13 residues. CDR1 is GTSNPN and CDR2 is SVGIG in the germline V gene (reference sequence). Trimming shortened V by 2 bases and J by 0 bases, and 7 bases separated the two germline ends. CDR3 in DNA: TGTGCCTGGAGTCCTACTATGAACACTGAAGCTTTCTTT. Encoded protein: CAWSPTMNTEAFF. Full variable domain (remainder filled in from reference TRBV30 and TRBJ1-1): SQTIHQWPATLVQPVGSPLSLECTVEGTSNPNLYWYRQAAGRGLQLLFYSVGIGQISSEVPQNLSASRPQDRQFILSSKKLLLSDSGFYLCAWSPTMNTEAFFGQGTRLTVV.

The V gene is TRBV19, the J gene TRBJ1-1, with TRBD1 matching over 7 bases. Per germline, CDR1 LNHDA and CDR2 SQIVND (reference sequence). With V trimmed by 7 bases and J by 4 bases, 6 bases remained unmatched. The CDR3 sequence is 13 residues long. The CDR3 is CASIQGGATEAFF. The CDR3 region has the DNA TGTGCCAGTATCCAGGGGGGAGCCACTGAAGCTTTCTTT.

This clone was detected once. V and J are TRBV7-9 and TRBJ2-7; no clear D. The CDR3 covers 14 residues. Deletions cut 5 bases from V and 4 bases from J, with 15 bases between. The germline V gene has CDR1 SEHNR and CDR2 FQNEAQ (reference sequence). CDR3 protein: CASSPPSSRYEQYF. CDR3 in DNA: TGTGCCAGCAGCCCGCCGTCCTCTAGGTACGAGCAGTACTTC.

The CDR3 reads CASSDGTSLLDTQYF. CDR3 DNA sequence: TGTGCCAGTTCGGACGGGACTAGCTTATTAGATACGCAGTATTTT. This chain links TRBV19 with TRBJ2-3; 9 nucleotides line up with TRBD2. The CDR3 is 15 residues long. Germline assignment: CDR1 LNHDA and CDR2 SQIVND (reference sequence). V trimming: 8 bases; J trimming: 5 bases; junction bases outside the gene matches: 11.

This chain uses TRBV6-5 with TRBJ1-2, with TRBD1 as a possible D gene (6 bases). V shed 6 bases and J shed 8 bases, with 19 bases lying between them. Germline V gives CDR1 MNHEY, CDR2 SVGAGI. The CDR3 extends over 14 amino acids. CDR3 in DNA: TGTGCCAGCAGCGAGGTTAGGGGGGGCCCCGGCTACACCTTC. Translation gives CASSEVRGGPGYTF.

The chain recombines TRBV19 with TRBJ1-2; 9 nucleotides agree with TRBD1. This CDR3 is 14 amino acids long. CDR1 and CDR2 (germline): LNHDA, SQIVND (reference sequence). Trimming at V came to 6 bases and at J to 4 bases, leaving 6 bases not matched to a gene. This chain's CDR3 is CASRPGQGIYGYTF. CDR3 bases: TGTGCCAGTAGACCGGGACAGGGAATCTATGGCTACACCTTC.